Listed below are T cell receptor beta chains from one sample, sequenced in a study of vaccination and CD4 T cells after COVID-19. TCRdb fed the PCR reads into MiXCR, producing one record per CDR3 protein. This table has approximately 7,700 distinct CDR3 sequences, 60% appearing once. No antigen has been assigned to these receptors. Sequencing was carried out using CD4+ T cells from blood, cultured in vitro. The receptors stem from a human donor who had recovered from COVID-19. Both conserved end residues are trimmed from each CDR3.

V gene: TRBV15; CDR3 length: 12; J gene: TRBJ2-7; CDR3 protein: ATSRSGKLDEQY
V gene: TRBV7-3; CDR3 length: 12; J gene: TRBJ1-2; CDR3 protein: ASSLSVGGDGYT
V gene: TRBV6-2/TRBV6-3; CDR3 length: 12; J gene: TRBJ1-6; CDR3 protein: ASSSTTGDSPLH
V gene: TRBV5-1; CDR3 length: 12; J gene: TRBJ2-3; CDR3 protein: ASTPGGRTDTQY
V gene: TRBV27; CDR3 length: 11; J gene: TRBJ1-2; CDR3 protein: ASRIRAFYGYT
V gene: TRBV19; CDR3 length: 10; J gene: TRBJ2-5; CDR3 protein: ASSETWETQY
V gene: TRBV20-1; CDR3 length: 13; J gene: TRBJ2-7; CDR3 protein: SARDLLSGSYEQY
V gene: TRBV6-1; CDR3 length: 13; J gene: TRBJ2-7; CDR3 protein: ASSQPGQGINEQY
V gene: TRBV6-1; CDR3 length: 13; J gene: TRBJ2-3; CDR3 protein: ASSHHLAPTDTQY
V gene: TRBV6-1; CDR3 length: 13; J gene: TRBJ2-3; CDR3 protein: ASTPSRGTTDTQY
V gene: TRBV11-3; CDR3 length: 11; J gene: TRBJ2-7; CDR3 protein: ASSWRVLYEQY
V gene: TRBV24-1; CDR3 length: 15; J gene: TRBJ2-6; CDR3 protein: ATSDSRGSRGANVLT
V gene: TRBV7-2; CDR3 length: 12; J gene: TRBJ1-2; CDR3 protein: ASSPGGEWYGYT
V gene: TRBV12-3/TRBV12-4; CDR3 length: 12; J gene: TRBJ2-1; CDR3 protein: ASGGASSYNEQF
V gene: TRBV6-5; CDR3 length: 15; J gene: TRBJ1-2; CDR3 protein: ASSYPSGQGLLYGYT
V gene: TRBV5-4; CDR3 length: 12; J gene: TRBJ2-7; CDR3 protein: ASSLAQGVYEQY
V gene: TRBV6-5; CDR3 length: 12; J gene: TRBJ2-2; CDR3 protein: ASSWGGGTGELF
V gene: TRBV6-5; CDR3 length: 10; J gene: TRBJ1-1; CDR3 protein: ASSSYGAEAF
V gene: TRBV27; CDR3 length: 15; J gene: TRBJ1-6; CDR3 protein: ASSWTGTGGRGSPLH
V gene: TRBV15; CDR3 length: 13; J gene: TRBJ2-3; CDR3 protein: ATSREVVSGGTQY
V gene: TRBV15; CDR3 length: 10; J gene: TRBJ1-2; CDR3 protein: ATSRDWGGYT
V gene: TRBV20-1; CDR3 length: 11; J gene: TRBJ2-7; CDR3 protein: SAWTGVTAEQY
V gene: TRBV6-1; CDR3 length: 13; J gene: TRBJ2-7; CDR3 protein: ASSERAGDPYEQY
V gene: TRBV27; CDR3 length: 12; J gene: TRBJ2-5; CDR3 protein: ASSKGRHQETQY
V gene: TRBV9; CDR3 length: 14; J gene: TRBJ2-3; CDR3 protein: ASSVGSGGATDTQY
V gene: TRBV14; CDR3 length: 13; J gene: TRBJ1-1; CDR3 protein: ASSPLATTETEAF
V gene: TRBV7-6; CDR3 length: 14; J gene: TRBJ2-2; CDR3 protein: ASSLAASPTTGELF
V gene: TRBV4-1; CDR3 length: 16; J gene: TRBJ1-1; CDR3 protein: ASSQDRFRGTGETEAF
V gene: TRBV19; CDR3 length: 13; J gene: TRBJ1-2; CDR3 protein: ASRGQALLHYGYT
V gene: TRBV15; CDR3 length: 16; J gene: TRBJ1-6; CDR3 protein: ATSSHAVRSSYNSPLH
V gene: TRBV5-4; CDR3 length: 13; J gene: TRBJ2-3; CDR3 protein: ASSLKGLNPDTQY
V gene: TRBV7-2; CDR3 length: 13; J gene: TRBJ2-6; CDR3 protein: ASSQGLSGANVLT
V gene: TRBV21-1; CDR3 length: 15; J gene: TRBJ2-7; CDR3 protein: ASSKALGQTYSYEQY
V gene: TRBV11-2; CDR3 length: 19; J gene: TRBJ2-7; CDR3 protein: ASRSGRGRGRLALSSYEQY
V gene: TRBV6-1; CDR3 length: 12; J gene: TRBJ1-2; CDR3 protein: ASRGIRWQNGYT
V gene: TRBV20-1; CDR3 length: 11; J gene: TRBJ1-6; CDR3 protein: SAATGGNSPLH
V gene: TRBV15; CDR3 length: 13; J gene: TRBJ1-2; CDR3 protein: ATSRDFGVGYGYT
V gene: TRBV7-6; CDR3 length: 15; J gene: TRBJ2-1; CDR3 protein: ASSLDPPLAGIDEQF
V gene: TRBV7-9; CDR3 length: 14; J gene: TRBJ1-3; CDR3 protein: ASSAAGTYAGNTIY
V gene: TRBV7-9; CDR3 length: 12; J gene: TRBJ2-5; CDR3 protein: ASGMLGGLETQY
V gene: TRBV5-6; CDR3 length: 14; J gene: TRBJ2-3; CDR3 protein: ASSLGLAGLTDTQY
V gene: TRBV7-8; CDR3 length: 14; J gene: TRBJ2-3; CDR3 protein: ASSHIRQGTTDTQY
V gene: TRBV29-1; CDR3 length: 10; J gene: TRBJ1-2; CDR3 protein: SVGGQVYGYT
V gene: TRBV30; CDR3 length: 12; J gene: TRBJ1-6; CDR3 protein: AWGVGQNNSPLH
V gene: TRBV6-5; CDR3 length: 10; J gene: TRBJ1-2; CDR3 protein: ASSYSTEGYT
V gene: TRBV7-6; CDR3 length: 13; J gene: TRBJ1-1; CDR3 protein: ASSRQASTGTEAF
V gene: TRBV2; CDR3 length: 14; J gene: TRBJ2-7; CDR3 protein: ASSGAGLAGSWEQY
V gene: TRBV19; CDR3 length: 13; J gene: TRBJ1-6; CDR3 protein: ASSIRDPANSPLH
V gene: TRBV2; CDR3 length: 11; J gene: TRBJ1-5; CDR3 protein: ASKDRSSEPQH
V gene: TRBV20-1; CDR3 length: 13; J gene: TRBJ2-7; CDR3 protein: SARRGGGHSYEQY
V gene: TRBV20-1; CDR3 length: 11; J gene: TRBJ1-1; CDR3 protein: SAERQENTEAF
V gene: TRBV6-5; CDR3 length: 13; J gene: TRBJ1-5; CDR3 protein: ASSYSATIDQPQH